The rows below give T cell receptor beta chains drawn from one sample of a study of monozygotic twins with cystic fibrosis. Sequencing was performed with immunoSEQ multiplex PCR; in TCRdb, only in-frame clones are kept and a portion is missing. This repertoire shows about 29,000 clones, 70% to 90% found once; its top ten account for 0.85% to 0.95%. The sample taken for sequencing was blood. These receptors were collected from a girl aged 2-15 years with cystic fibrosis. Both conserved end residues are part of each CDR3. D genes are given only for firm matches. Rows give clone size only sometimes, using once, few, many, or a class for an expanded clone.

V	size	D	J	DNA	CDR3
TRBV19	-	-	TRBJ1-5	TGTGCCAGTAGTATGGTTTTTTCGGGGGCAAAGAATCAGCCCCAGCATTTT	CASSMVFSGAKNQPQHF
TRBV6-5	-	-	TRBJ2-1	TGTGCCAGCAGTTACTCGAGTATCGGGGACGTTGAGCAGTTCTTC	CASSYSSIGDVEQFF
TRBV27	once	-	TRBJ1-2	TGTGCCAGCAGTCTAAGGGCAGGAACGGTTGGCTACACCTTC	CASSLRAGTVGYTF
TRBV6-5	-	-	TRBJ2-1	TGTGCCAGCAGTTACGGGTCTTCTCAGCAGTTCTTC	CASSYGSSQQFF
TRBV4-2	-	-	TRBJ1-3	TGTGCCAGCACCCCCGCCCGGCCAGGGTCTGGAAACACCATATATTTT	CASTPARPGSGNTIYF
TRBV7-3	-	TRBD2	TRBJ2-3	TGTGCCAGCAGCCGCCTAGCGGGAAGCACAGATACGCAGTATTTT	CASSRLAGSTDTQYF
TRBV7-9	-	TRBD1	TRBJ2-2	TGTGCCAGCAGCTTTCTCGACAGGGGCACCGGGGAGCTGTTTTTT	CASSFLDRGTGELFF
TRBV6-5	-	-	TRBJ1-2	TGTGCCAGCAGTCGAGACAGCTGGCGCTATGGCTACACCTTC	CASSRDSWRYGYTF
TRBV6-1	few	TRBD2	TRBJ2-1	TGTGCCAGCAGTGAAGCGGCGGGAGAAAACGATGAGCAGTTCTTC	CASSEAAGENDEQFF
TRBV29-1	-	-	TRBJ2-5	TGCAGCGTTGAAGTTGTTGGAGGAGAGACCCAGTACTTC	CSVEVVGGETQYF
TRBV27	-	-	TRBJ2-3	TGTGCCAGCAGGTGGAACAGGCGCACAGATACGCAGTATTTT	CASRWNRRTDTQYF
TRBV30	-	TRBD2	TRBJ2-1	TGTGCCTGGAGTGTGGGGGTAGCGGGACAATACAATGAGCAGTTCTTC	CAWSVGVAGQYNEQFF
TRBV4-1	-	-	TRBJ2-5	TGCGCCAGCAGCCGAACACTGAGGGGGAGGGCCGAGTTGGAGACCCAGTACTTC	CASSRTLRGRAELETQYF
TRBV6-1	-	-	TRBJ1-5	TGTGCCAGCAGTGAAGTTTGGTCAGCAATTAGCAATCAGCCCCAGCATTTT	CASSEVWSAISNQPQHF
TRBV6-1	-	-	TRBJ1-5	TGTGCCAGCAGTGAGAGGGGCAATCAGCCCCAGCATTTT	CASSERGNQPQHF
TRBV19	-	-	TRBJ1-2	TGTGCCAGTAGTATTTTTGGCCTAGACAATGGCTACACCTTC	CASSIFGLDNGYTF
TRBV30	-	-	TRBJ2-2	TGTGCCTGGACTGACGTTGGGGGGAACACCGGGGAGCTGTTTTTT	CAWTDVGGNTGELFF
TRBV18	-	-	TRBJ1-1	TGTGCCAGCTCTATGGGGGGAAGCACTGAAGCTTTCTTT	CASSMGGSTEAFF
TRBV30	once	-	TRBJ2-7	TGTGCCTGTGTTATGGACGCGTCCTCCGAGCAGTACTTC	CACVMDASSEQYF
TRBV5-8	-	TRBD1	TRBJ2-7	TGTGCCAGCAGCTTGCAGTTTGAGGGACAGGGTTTAGGAGAGCAGTACTTC	CASSLQFEGQGLGEQYF
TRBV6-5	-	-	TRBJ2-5	TGTGCCAGTTCTCCGGTTGGAGAGACCCAGTACTTC	CASSPVGETQYF
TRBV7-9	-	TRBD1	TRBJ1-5	TGTGCCAGCAGCACGGGACAGGGGGTTCTTCAGCCCCAGCATTTT	CASSTGQGVLQPQHF
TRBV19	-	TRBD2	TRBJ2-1	TGTGCCAGTAGTATAGGGCAGGGACTAGCAAATGAGCAGTTCTTC	CASSIGQGLANEQFF
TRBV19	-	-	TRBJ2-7	TGTGCCAGTAGTATCGGGGGAGCGGCATACGAGCAGTACTTC	CASSIGGAAYEQYF
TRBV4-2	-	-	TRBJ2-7	TGTGCCAGCAGCCAGGATCCCACAACATCGACAGTCCCCTACGAGCAGTACTTC	CASSQDPTTSTVPYEQYF
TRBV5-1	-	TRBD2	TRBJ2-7	TGCGCCAGCAGCACACTAGCGGGAGACTACGAGCAGTACTTC	CASSTLAGDYEQYF
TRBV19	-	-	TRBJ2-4	TGTGCCAGCTCTGCCGGGAGAGGGGCCAAAAACATTCAGTACTTC	CASSAGRGAKNIQYF
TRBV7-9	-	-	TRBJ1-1	TGTGCCAGCAGCGTAGGACTGTCCACTGAAGCTTTCTTT	CASSVGLSTEAFF
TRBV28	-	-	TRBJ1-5	TGTGCCAGCAGTACTCCGACAGATGATCAGCCCCAGCATTTT	CASSTPTDDQPQHF
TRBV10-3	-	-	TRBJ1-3	TGTGCCATCACCAGGACTGTTTTTTCTGACACCATATATTTT	CAITRTVFSDTIYF
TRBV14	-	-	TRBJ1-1	TGTGCCAGCAGCCATTCGGACCAGGGAGAAGCTTTCTTT	CASSHSDQGEAFF
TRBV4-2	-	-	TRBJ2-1	TGTGCCAGCAGCCAAGAACTGAATGCGGGTTCCCTTATCTCCTACAATGAGCAGTTCTTC	CASSQELNAGSLISYNEQFF
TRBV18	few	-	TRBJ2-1	TGTGCCAGCTCACCTCAGGACAATGAGCAGTTCTTC	CASSPQDNEQFF
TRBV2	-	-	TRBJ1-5	TGTGCCAGCAGTGATAGCGGGGTCTCCGATCAGCCCCAGCATTTT	CASSDSGVSDQPQHF
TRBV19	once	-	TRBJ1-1	TGTGCCAGTAGTATTGGGGGTGACACTGAAGCTTTCTTT	CASSIGGDTEAFF
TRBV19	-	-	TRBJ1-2	TGTGCCAGTAGTCGGTCATTTCTGGACTATGGCTACACCTTC	CASSRSFLDYGYTF
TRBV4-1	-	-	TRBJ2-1	TGCGCCAGCAGCCAAGATCTGGGGGGTATCGGGGTAGGCAATGAGCAGTTCTTC	CASSQDLGGIGVGNEQFF
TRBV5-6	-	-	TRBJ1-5	TGTGCCAGCAGCTTGGATGTACGAATTTTACAGAGGAGCAATCAGCCCCAGCATTTT	CASSLDVRILQRSNQPQHF
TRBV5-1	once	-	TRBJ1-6	TGCGCCAGCAGCTATGCAGGACTTGTCTCACCCCTCCACTTT	CASSYAGLVSPLHF
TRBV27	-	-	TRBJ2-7	TGTGCCAGCAGTTTGCGACCAGCCTACGAGCAGTACTTC	CASSLRPAYEQYF
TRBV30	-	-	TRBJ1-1	TGTGCCTGGAGTTCTTTCTCTACTGAAGCTTTCTTT	CAWSSFSTEAFF
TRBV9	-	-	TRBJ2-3	TGTGCCAGCAGCGTAGAGGACTACGCAGATACGCAGTATTTT	CASSVEDYADTQYF
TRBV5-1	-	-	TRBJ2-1	TGCGCCAGCAGGCGCGACAGGGACTATTTCAATGAGCAGTTCTTC	CASRRDRDYFNEQFF
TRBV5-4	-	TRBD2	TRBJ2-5	TGTGCCAGCAGCTTGAGGCGGGAGGGGGGGACCCAGTACTTC	CASSLRREGGTQYF
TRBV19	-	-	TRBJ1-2	TGTGCCAGTAGTATTGGATACAGAGATGGCTACACCTTC	CASSIGYRDGYTF
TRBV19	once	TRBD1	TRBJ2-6	TGTGCCAGCCTTCTCCCCGGCCGACAGGGGTCAACATCTGGGGCCAACGTCCTGACTTTC	CASLLPGRQGSTSGANVLTF
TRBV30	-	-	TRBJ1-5	TGTGCCTGGAGTGGGGGGGTTAGCAATCAGCCCCAGCATTTT	CAWSGGVSNQPQHF
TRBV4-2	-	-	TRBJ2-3	TGTGCCAGGGTACCGGGCAATCGGACAGATACGCAGTATTTT	CARVPGNRTDTQYF
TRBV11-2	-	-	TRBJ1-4	TGTGCCAGCAGCCCGCCAGGAGGCGGTGAAAAACTGTTTTTT	CASSPPGGGEKLFF
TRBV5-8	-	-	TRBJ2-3	TGTGCCAGCAGAAACGTCCTCTGGCAGGACATGTCAGATACGCAGTATTTT	CASRNVLWQDMSDTQYF
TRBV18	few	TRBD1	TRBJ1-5	TGTGCCAGCTCATCACAGGGGGATCAGCCCCAGCATTTT	CASSSQGDQPQHF
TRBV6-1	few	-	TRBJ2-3	TGTGCCAGCAGTGAAGCGGAGGAGGATACGCAGTATTTT	CASSEAEEDTQYF
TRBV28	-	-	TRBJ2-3	TGTGCCAGCAGTTTATATGCAGATACGCAGTATTTT	CASSLYADTQYF